These 28 T cell receptor beta chains were sequenced from one sample in a study of blood T cells in healthy people across ages. Then a second PCR, running roughly 7 to 11 cycles, was carried out with a sample-barcoded 5' primer and a J-beta primer mix. TCRdb ran MiXCR on the 5' RACE reads and lists one entry per CDR3 protein. The table includes about 1.5 million distinct CDR3 sequences, 42% detected once. The sample comprised blood. These receptors originate from a young woman in good health.

This clonotype was observed a few times. This chain uses TRBV10-3 with TRBJ2-5; TRBD2 aligns across 8 bases. Trimming removed 4 bases from V and 1 base from J; junction bases left unmatched: 5. This CDR3 is 15 amino acids long. CDR1 ENHRY and CDR2 SYGVKD come from the germline V gene. The CDR3 sequence is CAISVSSGIQETQYF. The CDR3 nucleotides read TGTGCCATCAGTGTGAGTAGCGGGATCCAAGAGACCCAGTACTTC.

This clonotype was picked up a small number of times. The CDR3 bases are TGTGCCAGCTCTGGATCGACAGGGTGGGCTTTCTTT. The encoded protein is CASSGSTGWAFF. V usage is TRBV6-5 and J usage is TRBJ1-1; 7 bases fit TRBD1. The CDR3 runs 12 residues. The ends lost 8 bases at V and 11 bases at J; junction bases unmatched: 11. In germline, CDR1 is MNHEY, CDR2 SVGAGI.

This clonotype was observed a few times. The V and J genes are TRBV20-1 and TRBJ2-1, with 7 bases matching TRBD2. Looked up from germline, CDR1 is DFQATT and CDR2 is SNEGSKA (reference sequence). The CDR3 consists of 17 residues. The trim removed 1 base at V and 2 bases at J, leaving 11 bases unmatched. CDR3 sequence reads: CSARALGLADTYNEQFF. DNA of the CDR3: TGCAGTGCTAGAGCTTTGGGCCTAGCGGATACCTACAATGAGCAGTTCTTC.

This chain connects TRBV20-1 to TRBJ1-1, with a possible D match to TRBD1 (6 bases). Germline V gene sequence: CDR1 DFQATT, CDR2 SNEGSKA (reference sequence). V was clipped by 2 bases and J by 5 bases, with 9 bases between them. The CDR3 totals 12 residues. As DNA, the CDR3 is TGCAGTGCTAGACGACAGGCAACTGAAGCTTTCTTT. It encodes CSARRQATEAFF.

The chain recombines TRBV4-1 with TRBJ2-7, with 7 nucleotides matching TRBD2. This CDR3 region has 15 residues. The V gene's germline CDR1 is MGHRA and CDR2 YSYEKL. Trimming removed 2 bases from V and 0 bases from J; junction bases left unmatched: 4. CDR3 bases: TGCGCCAGCAGCCAACCACTAGCGACCTCCTACGAGCAGTACTTC. Amino acids: CASSQPLATSYEQYF.

The sample holds many counts of this clonotype. A junction boundary mismatches the germline segment, possibly from a read error. This chain connects TRBV5-1 to TRBJ2-3, with D maybe TRBD1 (5 bases). The CDR3 length is 15 residues. CDR1 is SGHRS, CDR2 YFSETQ, per germline. In nucleotides, the CDR3 is TGTGCCAGCAGTTTGGTCCAGGGCGGCACAGATACGCAGTATTTT. Its translation: CASSLVQGGTDTQYF.

V is TRBV3-1 and J is TRBJ1-1; D uncertain. CDR3 length: 13 residues. V was trimmed by 2 bases and J by 6 bases, leaving 10 bases between them. Germline assignment: CDR1 LGHDT and CDR2 YNNKEL (reference sequence). The CDR3 loop is CASSQPPTSEAFF. The CDR3 DNA is TGTGCCAGCAGCCAACCCCCGACTTCTGAAGCTTTCTTT.

The chain uses TRBV10-3 and TRBJ1-1, with a tentative D call TRBD1 (5 bases). The length of the CDR3 is 13 residues. CDR1 and CDR2 (germline): ENHRY, SYGVKD. The V gene lost 4 bases and the J gene lost 6 bases, with 12 bases spanning the gap. DNA for the CDR3: TGTGCCATCAGTGGACAGAGGGACTCTGAAGCTTTCTTT. Its translation: CAISGQRDSEAFF.

The chain uses TRBV4-1 and TRBJ2-1; the match to TRBD2 covers 9 bases. J gave up 4 bases and V 1 base, and 5 bases lay outside the gene matches. The CDR3 totals 16 residues. The V gene's germline CDR1 is MGHRA and CDR2 YSYEKL. The CDR3 sequence is CASSQVSGRTYNEQFF. Here the CDR3 DNA reads TGCGCCAGCAGCCAAGTGAGCGGGAGGACTTACAATGAGCAGTTCTTC.

This clonotype has just a few counts. V is TRBV20-1 and J is TRBJ2-5; a weak D match, TRBD2 (5 bases). The CDR3 is made up of 11 amino acids. The germline V gene has CDR1 DFQATT and CDR2 SNEGSKA (reference sequence). DNA for the CDR3: TGCAGCCCGACTAACCAAGAGACCCAGTACTTC. It specifies CSPTNQETQYF.

This clonotype turned up a few times. The chain has TRBV6-5 and TRBJ1-2; D is undetermined. V dropped 3 bases and J dropped 8 bases, with 10 bases sitting between them. CDR1 MNHEY and CDR2 SVGAGI come from the germline V gene. There are 12 residues in the CDR3. In DNA form, the CDR3 reads TGTGCCAGCAGTTATGATCCTGGAGGCTACACCTTC. As protein: CASSYDPGGYTF.

The chain couples TRBV20-1 to TRBJ1-1; no definite D call. The length of the CDR3 is 16 residues. Germline CDR1 and CDR2: DFQATT and SNEGSKA (reference sequence). Trimming stripped 0 bases from V and 0 bases from J, with 14 bases between. Here the CDR3 DNA reads TGCAGTGCTAGAGAATGGGAATTAAGGGTGAACACTGAAGCTTTCTTT. This gives the protein CSAREWELRVNTEAFF.

This clonotype was observed a few times. The rearrangement links TRBV6-6 to TRBJ2-1; D gene unclear. The CDR3 length is 13 residues. The V end lost 7 bases, the J end lost 7 bases, and 14 bases lay between the germline ends. The V gene's germline CDR1 is MNHNY and CDR2 SVGAGI (reference sequence). The CDR3 is CASMRHLGNEQFF. For the CDR3, the DNA is TGTGCCAGCATGAGACATTTGGGGAATGAGCAGTTCTTC.

This clonotype has at least ten counts. V and J are TRBV6-2 or TRBV6-3 and TRBJ2-7; 8 bases are a match to TRBD2. The ends lost 8 bases at V and 4 bases at J; junction bases unmatched: 4. Germline CDR1 is MNHEY and CDR2 is SVGEGT. The CDR3 extends over 12 amino acids. CDR3 sequence: CASRAGAYEQYF. The CDR3 DNA reads as TGTGCCAGCCGAGCGGGAGCATACGAGCAGTACTTC.

The chain links TRBV3-1 to TRBJ1-2; no definite D call. The germline gives CDR1 LGHDT, CDR2 YNNKEL (reference sequence). The V end was cut by 2 bases, the J end by 0 bases, with 7 bases between. This CDR3 is 14 amino acids long. CDR3 region: CASSQLGANYGYTF. The CDR3, as DNA: TGTGCCAGCAGCCAACTCGGAGCTAACTATGGCTACACCTTC.

This clonotype was picked up a small number of times. The rearrangement uses TRBV4-2 and TRBJ2-3; 8 bases match TRBD1. Germline V lookup: CDR1 LGHNA, CDR2 YNFKEQ. This CDR3 spans 17 amino acids. Trimming cost V 0 bases and J 4 bases; bases outside gene matches: 9. CDR3 sequence: CASSQDSSQGAADTQYF. The CDR3 DNA sequence: TGTGCCAGCAGCCAAGATTCGTCCCAGGGGGCCGCAGATACGCAGTATTTT.

This clonotype came up once. The chain employs TRBV5-1 and TRBJ1-6, with 8 bases lining up with TRBD1. J gave up 8 bases and V 5 bases, and 9 bases lay outside the gene matches. Germline V gene sequence: CDR1 SGHRS, CDR2 YFSETQ. The CDR3 covers 15 residues. The CDR3 protein is CASRPTGQGDSPLHF. The CDR3 nucleotides read TGCGCCAGCAGACCCACCGGACAGGGAGATTCACCCCTCCACTTT.

CDR3 sequence: CASSQELAGGIFQETQYF. The CDR3 bases are TGTGCCAGCAGCCAAGAACTAGCGGGAGGAATCTTCCAAGAGACCCAGTACTTC. V gene TRBV14 combines with J gene TRBJ2-5, with 12 bases aligning to TRBD2. Trimming at V came to 0 bases and at J to 1 base, leaving 6 bases not matched to a gene. Germline V gene data show CDR1 as SGHDN and CDR2 as FVKESK. The CDR3 contains 18 residues.

CDR3 in DNA: TGTGCCAGCACCACCCAGGGACAGATCAACTACGAGCAGTACTTC. This encodes CASTTQGQINYEQYF. The chain is built from TRBV6-1 and TRBJ2-7, with 7 bases identical to TRBD1. Germline values: CDR1 MNHNS, CDR2 SASEGT. Losses at the gene ends were 7 bases for V and 3 bases for J; bases not matched to a gene: 12. The CDR3 totals 15 residues.

This clonotype was seen at least ten times. The chain couples TRBV29-1 to TRBJ2-5; D is unclear. The CDR3 spans 12 residues. V was trimmed by 7 bases and J by 2 bases, leaving 11 bases between them. Germline V gives CDR1 SQVTM, CDR2 ANQGSEA. CDR3 nucleotides: TGCAGCGCCTCCTCTGGTCAAGAGACCCAGTACTTC. It yields the protein CSASSGQETQYF.

This sequence joins TRBV10-3 and TRBJ2-4, with D uncertain. The end of the DNA fits TRBJ2-5 better, so the J call may be wrong. Germline loops: CDR1 ENHRY, CDR2 SYGVKD. The CDR3 loop spans 14 amino acids. This CDR3 is CAVSRAGPIETQYF. DNA of the CDR3: TGTGCCGTCTCCCGGGCAGGCCCCATAGAGACCCAGTACTTC.

The chain uses TRBV29-1 and TRBJ2-3, with D maybe TRBD2 (5 bases). Germline V CDR1 and CDR2: SQVTM, ANQGSEA. V was cut by 3 bases and J by 10 bases, with 14 bases left in between. The CDR3 has 12 amino acids. The CDR3 DNA sequence: TGCAGCGTTGATGATAAGACTATATCGCAGTATTTT. This sequence encodes CSVDDKTISQYF.

This clonotype was counted a few times. V and J are TRBV15 and TRBJ2-1; 11 nucleotides match TRBD2. Germline CDR1 reads LNHNV; CDR2 reads YYDKDF (reference sequence). The V segment lost 0 bases and the J segment 2 bases; nucleotides outside the gene matches: 18. The CDR3 runs 22 residues. In DNA form, the CDR3 reads TGTGCCACCAGCAGAGAACCCGCCCGGAGAAATAGCGGGGGGGCCGCCTACAATGAGCAGTTCTTC. It codes for CATSREPARRNSGGAAYNEQFF.

The chain carries TRBV6-5 and TRBJ2-1; D is ambiguous. Germline lookup yields CDR1 MNHEY and CDR2 SVGAGI. There are 17 residues in the CDR3. Trimming took 0 bases from V and 8 from J, leaving 20 bases between them. The CDR3 DNA is TGTGCCAGCAGTTACTCGAGTACGGGCCTGCTCGGCGATGAGCAGTTCTTC. Amino acid sequence: CASSYSSTGLLGDEQFF.

This clonotype was recorded a few times. The gene calls are TRBV27 and TRBJ2-7, with 10 bases lining up with TRBD1. Germline V gives CDR1 MNHEY, CDR2 SMNVEV (reference sequence). J was trimmed by 4 bases and V by 5 bases; bases with no gene match: 11. This CDR3 has 16 amino acids. The CDR3: CASSPTRTGGPYEQYF. The CDR3 DNA is TGTGCCAGCAGTCCGACGCGGACAGGGGGTCCTTACGAGCAGTACTTC.

Note on this clonotype: An end of the junction does not agree with germline; a read error may underlie this. V usage is TRBV20-1 and J usage is TRBJ1-1; possible D gene TRBD1, 5 bases. Germline V gives CDR1 DFQATT, CDR2 SNEGSKA (reference sequence). CDR3 length: 12 amino acids. The CDR3 coding sequence is TGCAGTGCGACACAGGCGGTCACTGGAGCTTTCTTT. It encodes CSATQAVTGAFF.

This clonotype was counted only a few times. The V and J genes are TRBV9 and TRBJ2-1, with D perhaps matching TRBD2 (5 bases). Germline CDR1 is SGDLS and CDR2 is YYNGEE. Trimming shortened V by 3 bases and J by 11 bases, and 15 bases separated the two germline ends. The CDR3 spans 13 residues. The CDR3 here is CASSGRTPQQQFF. The DNA for the CDR3 is TGTGCCAGCAGCGGGCGGACTCCCCAGCAGCAGTTCTTC.

J is TRBJ2-3 and V is TRBV9; 8 nucleotides line up with TRBD2. CDR1 and CDR2 (germline): SGDLS, YYNGEE. V gave up 7 bases and J gave up 5 bases; unmatched junction bases: 9. The CDR3 contains 14 residues. The CDR3 spells CASGGGAGGDTQYF. The CDR3 DNA follows: TGTGCCAGCGGTGGGGGGGCGGGGGGAGATACGCAGTATTTT. Filled out from reference TRBV9 and TRBJ2-3, the complete variable domain reads DSGVTQTPKHLITATGQRVTLRCSPRSGDLSVYWYQQSLDQGLQFLIQYYNGEERAKGNILERFSAQQFPDLHSELNLSSLELGDSALYFCASGGGAGGDTQYFGPGTRLTVL.